The 21 T cell receptor beta chains reported below all come from one sample, sequenced in a study of regulatory T cells in long-lasting Graves disease. Time point given: persistent/refractory GD, antithyroid drugs over 5 years with positive TRAb. After RNA was extracted from PBMCs, the TCR library was made from it. Assembly of TCR beta libraries relied on iRepertoire HTBI primers together with Arm-PCR of CDR3 regions. TCRdb reanalysed the multiplex PCR reads using MiXCR and keeps one entry per CDR3 protein. The table lists 350,000 to 500,000 distinct CDR3 sequences, 20% to 25% of them singletons. The sequences come from peripheral blood mononuclear cells (PBMCs), collected when the disease was refractory, from a patient treated with antithyroid drugs. These TCRs come from a female donor with Graves disease.

This clonotype occurred many times. This rearrangement joins TRBV12-3 or TRBV12-4 to TRBJ1-1, with D unclear. V shed 6 bases and J shed 1 base, with 9 bases lying between them. CDR3 size: 13 residues. CDR3 in DNA: TGTGCCAGCAGAGGACCCACGAACACTGAAGCTTTCTTT. As protein: CASRGPTNTEAFF.

This clonotype was found many times. The chain recombines TRBV28 with TRBJ2-7; 9 bases are a match to TRBD1. Germline lookup yields CDR1 MDHEN and CDR2 SYDVKM. The CDR3 runs to 14 residues. The trim removed 1 base at V and 4 bases at J, leaving 2 bases unmatched. The DNA of the CDR3 is TGTGCCAGCAGTTTATCGGACAGGGGTTACGAGCAGTACTTC. Translated: CASSLSDRGYEQYF.

The chain couples TRBV7-6 to TRBJ2-7; unclear D gene. The CDR3 has 14 amino acids. Germline V gene sequence: CDR1 SGHVS, CDR2 FNYEAQ. Trimming stripped 2 bases from V and 0 bases from J, with 8 bases between. In DNA form, the CDR3 reads TGTGCCAGCAGCTTATTTGGTCTCTCCTACGAGCAGTACTTC. Translated, it gives CASSLFGLSYEQYF. Using reference TRBV7-6 and TRBJ2-7 for the parts outside the CDR3, the full variable domain is GAGVSQSPRYKVTKRGQDVALRCDPISGHVSLYWYRQALGQGPEFLTYFNYEAQQDKSGLPNDRFSAERPEGSISTLTIQRTEQRDSAMYRCASSLFGLSYEQYFGPGTRLTVT.

This clonotype was counted a few times. The chain has TRBV28 and TRBJ2-7, with D perhaps matching TRBD2 (6 bases). From germline, CDR1 is MDHEN and CDR2 SYDVKM. V gave up 2 bases and J gave up 3 bases, with 11 bases separating them. The CDR3 is made up of 14 amino acids. The CDR3 region is CASSLGGRYYEQYF. The CDR3 nucleotides read TGTGCCAGCAGTTTAGGAGGGAGGTACTACGAGCAGTACTTC.

The rearrangement links TRBV20-1 to TRBJ1-1; weak D call: TRBD1 (5 bases). Germline loops: CDR1 DFQATT, CDR2 SNEGSKA (reference sequence). The CDR3 is made up of 14 amino acids. Trimming removed 3 bases from V and 5 bases from J, with 16 bases in between. CDR3 region: CSARPGGGGTEAFF. The CDR3 coding sequence is TGCAGTGCTAGGCCCGGGGGAGGTGGGACTGAAGCTTTCTTT.

The rearrangement joins TRBV9 to TRBJ1-2, with D unclear. Trimming took 6 bases from V and 0 from J, leaving 12 bases between them. CDR3 length equals 14 residues. Germline V gives CDR1 SGDLS, CDR2 YYNGEE. The CDR3 is CASTPDGPNYGYTF. The CDR3 DNA follows: TGTGCCAGCACCCCGGACGGACCTAACTATGGCTACACCTTC.

The gene calls are TRBV27 and TRBJ2-7; maybe TRBD1 (6 bases). The CDR3 spans 14 residues. The germline gives CDR1 MNHEY, CDR2 SMNVEV (reference sequence). V was trimmed by 7 bases and J by 2 bases, leaving 15 bases between them. The CDR3 protein is CASTSLGGAYEQYF. The CDR3 nucleotides are TGTGCCAGCACCTCTCTAGGGGGAGCCTACGAGCAGTACTTC.

This clonotype was detected many times. J is TRBJ2-2 and V is TRBV10-2, with D perhaps TRBD1 or TRBD2 (6 bases each). In germline, CDR1 is WSHSY, CDR2 SAAADI. V lost 6 bases and J lost 4, with 12 bases in between. The CDR3 is made up of 14 amino acids. In DNA form, the CDR3 reads TGCGCCAGCAGGTCGGGGGCAGGCACCGGGGAGCTGTTTTTT. Translation: CASRSGAGTGELFF.

Turning to this clonotype: Being one base from a much bigger clone, this may be a read error. The J gene is TRBJ1-5, the V gene TRBV6-5; perhaps TRBD1 as D (5 bases). This CDR3 is built from 13 residues. The germline V gene encodes CDR1 MNHEY and CDR2 SVGAGI. CDR3 amino acids: CASSYRGNRPQHF. The CDR3 DNA reads TGTGCCAGCAGTTATCGGGGCAATCGGCCCCAGCATTTT.

To note about this clonotype: This likely reflects a read error, since a far larger clone is one base away. This rearrangement joins TRBV5-4 to TRBJ1-1, with D perhaps matching TRBD1 (5 bases). Deletions cut 7 bases from V and 1 base from J, with 8 bases between. The CDR3 runs 12 residues. CDR1 is SGHNT, CDR2 YYREEE, per germline (reference sequence). CDR3: CASRGRNTEAFF. Written as DNA, the CDR3 is TGTGCCAGCCGGGGCCGGAACACTGAAGCTTTCTTT. Full variable domain (rest looked up from reference TRBV5-4 and TRBJ1-1): ETGVTQSPTHLIKTRGQQVTLRCSSQSGHNTVSWYQQALGQGPQFIFQYYREEENGRGNFPPRFSGLQFPNYSSELNVNALELDDSALYLCASRGRNTEAFFGQGTRLTVV.

This clonotype has a handful of counts. The chain couples TRBV2 to TRBJ2-1, with no clear D. This CDR3 is built from 12 residues. Germline CDR1 is SNHLY and CDR2 is FYNNEI. Between the trimmed V and J ends, which lost 5 bases and 9 bases, there was a span of 11 bases. This CDR3 reads CASSSPMGEQFF. CDR3 in DNA: TGTGCCAGCAGTTCGCCCATGGGTGAGCAGTTCTTC.

The chain combines TRBV9 with TRBJ2-2; D not resolved. The V and J ends lost 0 bases and 4 bases respectively, with 10 bases between them. Germline values: CDR1 SGDLS, CDR2 YYNGEE. This CDR3 contains 15 residues. The DNA of the CDR3 is TGTGCCAGCAGCGTAGGGCGTATGGCCACCGGGGAGCTGTTTTTT. Translation: CASSVGRMATGELFF.

This clonotype was found a few times. The V gene is TRBV19, the J gene TRBJ1-1; 8 bases fit TRBD1. Germline V gives CDR1 LNHDA, CDR2 SQIVND (reference sequence). The CDR3 extends over 15 amino acids. Trimming took 5 bases from V and 3 from J; bases not matched to a gene: 8. The CDR3 reads CASSEDRGRDTEAFF. Here the CDR3 DNA reads TGTGCCAGTAGTGAAGACAGGGGAAGGGACACTGAAGCTTTCTTT.

This clonotype was seen repeatedly, ten times or more. The rearrangement uses TRBV27 and TRBJ1-2, with 8 bases identical to TRBD1. The length of the CDR3 is 15 residues. V lost 4 bases to trimming and J lost 4 bases; unmatched junction nucleotides: 8. The germline gives CDR1 MNHEY, CDR2 SMNVEV (reference sequence). CDR3 DNA: TGTGCCAGCAGTTCCCCACAGGGGGGGTTCTATGGCTACACCTTC. Its translation is CASSSPQGGFYGYTF.

This clonotype was picked up many times. The chain carries TRBV27 and TRBJ2-5; perhaps TRBD2 as D (7 bases). Germline CDR1 reads MNHEY; CDR2 reads SMNVEV (reference sequence). The V end lost 5 bases, the J end lost 1 base, and 17 bases lay between the germline ends. The CDR3 consists of 16 residues. CDR3 sequence (DNA): TGTGCCAGCAGTCTAAGGGGGGGCATAGTCCAAGAGACCCAGTACTTC. Its protein product is CASSLRGGIVQETQYF.

Comments on this clonotype: A much larger clone differs from this one at a single base, so this may be a read error. The CDR3 region has the DNA TGTGCCGGCAGCCCCGCGGGGGGGAATCAGCCCCAGCATTTT. It specifies CAGSPAGGNQPQHF. The chain carries TRBV6-9 and TRBJ1-5; D is perhaps TRBD1 (5 bases). Germline V gene sequence: CDR1 MNHGY, CDR2 SVAAGI. The CDR3 covers 14 residues.

V usage is TRBV9 and J usage is TRBJ1-1; D is ambiguous. V lost 0 bases, J lost 2 bases, and 11 bases lay in between. The CDR3 consists of 15 residues. Germline lookup yields CDR1 SGDLS and CDR2 YYNGEE. The CDR3 DNA reads as TGTGCCAGCAGCGTAGCTCCTAACATCAACACTGAAGCTTTCTTT. It specifies CASSVAPNINTEAFF.

This clonotype has ten or more counts. The V call is TRBV20-1, the J call TRBJ2-7; 8 nucleotides match TRBD2. From germline, CDR1 is DFQATT and CDR2 SNEGSKA (reference sequence). The CDR3 runs 14 residues. With V trimmed by 0 bases and J by 5 bases, 6 bases remained unmatched. The chain's CDR3 is CSAREGGRSDEQYF. Written as DNA, the CDR3 is TGCAGTGCTAGAGAGGGCGGGAGGTCCGACGAGCAGTACTTC.

For the CDR3, the DNA is TGTGCCACCAGCCGAGTCCTACAGGGTCGAGCTGGGGCCAACGTCCTGACTTTC. Encoded protein: CATSRVLQGRAGANVLTF. The genes are TRBV15 and TRBJ2-6; a weak D match, TRBD1 (6 bases). Trimming stripped 5 bases from V and 2 bases from J, with 19 bases between. Per the germline V gene, CDR1 is LNHNV and CDR2 is YYDKDF (reference sequence). This CDR3 spans 18 amino acids.

The chain recombines TRBV27 with TRBJ2-2; 8 bases align to TRBD2. Germline CDR1 is MNHEY and CDR2 is SMNVEV (reference sequence). This CDR3 is 16 amino acids long. Trimming removed 6 bases from V and 1 base from J; junction bases left unmatched: 7. CDR3: CASRGSGNLNTGELFF. In DNA, the CDR3 is TGTGCCAGCAGGGGTAGCGGGAACTTGAACACCGGGGAGCTGTTTTTT.

This clonotype was seen ten or more times. This rearrangement joins TRBV28 to TRBJ2-7, with 9 positions matching TRBD2. CDR3 length equals 14 residues. Losses at the gene ends were 3 bases for V and 5 bases for J; bases not matched to a gene: 5. Per the germline V gene, CDR1 is MDHEN and CDR2 is SYDVKM. CDR3 nucleotides: TGTGCCAGCAGTTTGAGCCTAGCGGGAAACGAGCAGTACTTC. This sequence encodes CASSLSLAGNEQYF.